A single TCR beta chain is shown here with its context. This clone's antigen is unknown. Per-base qualities were not stored, and no clone one base away is much larger. The sample comes from a study of shared clonotypes between healthy human individuals (dated by TCRdb to 2018 to 2020). Study-level background: The cohort comprised a couple of women and three men aged 18 to 49 years. Per donor, three plates each were used for CD4 naive and CD4 memory, two for CD8 naive, and one for CD8 memory. Blood TCR repertoires of about 5 healthy adults were deeply sequenced to estimate repertoire size and the extent of clonotype sharing between individuals. Different laboratories and diverse techniques were used to prepare libraries and sequence TCR repertoires, to increase sequencing depth and limit assay-specific biases. Leukapheresis yielded between about 0.85 and 9.5 billion PBMCs per donor. Results and caveats for the whole study, not just this receptor: Because the study included only a small number of donors, the genetic and exposure-history diversity represented was limited. Only blood was sampled, and tissue TCR repertoires likely differ from those in blood. Incomplete sequencing was indicated by rarefaction of sorted-subset datasets, despite the large sequencing depth. Approximately 5% of naive CD4, around 3.6% of naive CD8, about 2.1% of memory CD4, and over 0.35% of memory CD8 clonotypes were shared across several donors. Clonotypes shared by all four sorted-subset donors showed higher generation probabilities than non-shared clonotypes. Larger estimated clonotype richness was generally found for naive subsets than for memory subsets. Based on pairwise subsampling, the degree of clonotype sharing among donors was expected to be affected by sequencing depth.

Using the deep immunoSEQ assay, multiplex PCR amplified TCR CDR3 regions from genomic DNA. Extracted genomic DNA from each cell subset was distributed evenly across all wells of several immunoSEQ 96-well plates, and each plate was treated as a replicate. Each replicate PCR for sorted subsets received about 210 ng genomic DNA, equal to around 32,000 T cell genomes. The purified libraries were quantified using a Qubit 3.0 fluorometer, sized with a Bioanalyzer 2100, and then quantified again using the KAPA Library Quantification kit. Each immunoSEQ 96-well plate was sequenced on its own single-read 150-cycle Illumina NextSeq 550 flow cell. The study's processing was this. Because the immunoSEQ output included only junctional sequences and no quality scores, the filtering could not be the same as the filtering used for full-length reads. Sequences were annotated with PyIR, a Python wrapper for IgBLAST v1.9, and V/J genes and CDR3 were assigned using IMGT germline references. Any read was removed if the V/J assignment was weak (E-value above 1e-6), the CDR3 was missing, or the read contained stop codons, out-of-frame junctions, or ambiguous translated residues. V3J clonotypes were defined as sequences sharing an identical inferred V gene, J gene, and CDR3 amino acid sequence. The percentage overlap between two repertoires was calculated by dividing the number of shared unique clonotypes by the size of the smaller repertoire. RTK rarefaction, the Chao1 estimator, and Recon v2.1 estimates of unobserved clonotypes were used to assess repertoire richness. For all TCRbeta clonotypes obtained by the gDNA method from four donors, generation probabilities were computed with OLGA. Here the immuneACCESS table is served through TCRdb, limited to in-frame sequences with V and J called. Missing clones are a known gap in these copies; in checked studies unresolved V genes cover under half, and the rest lacks a known reason. That table gives V, J and clone size, and the DNA gave D and trimming. The sample includes approximately 640,000 clones, with around 90% observed a single time. The ten largest clones capture around a third of the sample.

The donors were healthy, HIV-negative adults with no recently reported acute infections or vaccinations. Every donor was a Caucasian adult residing in Nashville, Tennessee, USA. CD8 memory samples consisted of magnetically selected CD45RO+ cells combined with CCR7-negative CD45RA+ effector memory (TemRA) cells. After blood collection by leukapheresis, PBMCs were isolated using Ficoll-Histopaque density gradient centrifugation and then cryopreserved in the vapor phase of liquid nitrogen. Analytical flow cytometry was used to check the purity and quantity of each magnetically sorted T cell population. From each sorted fraction, genomic DNA was isolated and quantified by UV absorbance on a Nanodrop 2000c. The germline V gene (reference sequence) yields LNHNV for CDR1 and YYDKDF for CDR2. Trimming takes 5 bases off V and 5 bases off J; junction bases not matched to a gene: 2. The CDR3 goes from the cysteine to the phenylalanine over 14 residues. The read is trimmed to its CDR3 DNA, 42 bases read in frame from base 1.

Recombination joined TRBV15 with TRBJ2-3, and TRBD2 aligns with 12 junction nucleotides. Material for sequencing was memory CD8+ T cells from PBMCs. The sample's cell subset or site, from its label and the paper: CD45RO+ cells pooled with CCR7-negative TemRA cells. The origin of this receptor is a man younger than 30 in good health. Some clones in this sample may be carry-over from other donors' samples. The CDR3 corresponds to CATSRGLAGDTQYF. The DNA is TGTGCCACCAGCCGGGGACTAGCGGGAGATACGCAGTATTTT.